The T cell receptor (beta chain) described here comes from a study of blood T cells in healthy people across ages. A second PCR, run for 7 to 11 cycles, used a sample-barcoded 5' primer plus a J-beta primer mix. A template-switch adaptor that had 12 random nucleotides put a tag on each cDNA molecule. TCRdb passed the 5' RACE reads through MiXCR, listing each CDR3 protein once. The sample records around 800,000 distinct CDR3 sequences, approximately 59% being singletons. Notes on this clonotype: Its antigen is unidentified.

Broader study findings: Older age coincided with a roughly linear decline in TCR beta diversity per million T cells.

Sequenced input: blood. The clonotype was recovered from a man between 25 and 39 years old in good health.

The CDR3 is CASSYHIGAGGRDEQFF. In DNA form, the CDR3 reads TGTGCCAGCAGTTACCACATTGGGGCGGGGGGTCGAGATGAGCAGTTCTTC. The V gene is TRBV6-5, the J gene TRBJ2-1, with 8 positions matching TRBD2. V lost 2 bases, J lost 8 bases, and 14 bases stayed unmatched. Germline V gene data show CDR1 as MNHEY and CDR2 as SVGAGI. This CDR3 is built from 17 residues.